This is a list of T cell receptor beta chains from one sample in a study of blood T cell repertoires in COVID-19. Produced via immunoSEQ multiplex PCR; TCRdb's table is partial and in-frame only. The table lists a few hundred thousand clones, more than 85% of them singletons. The specimen sequenced was PBMCs or T cells enriched from blood (not recorded which). The receptors stem from a woman aged 25 to 45 who had recovered from COVID-19. Both conserved end residues are part of each CDR3. Fields, in order: D gene, V gene, J gene, clone size, CDR3 protein, CDR3 DNA. A D gene is named only where the DNA matches it firmly. Only some rows state a clone size, as once, few, many or a class for expanded clones.

D: -; V: TRBV30; J: TRBJ1-2; size: -; CDR3: CAWNGGGYGYTF; DNA: TGTGCCTGGAACGGGGGGGGCTATGGCTACACCTTC
D: TRBD1; V: TRBV29-1; J: TRBJ1-2; size: -; CDR3: CSVEPGQGIDGYTF; DNA: TGCAGCGTCGAACCGGGACAGGGAATAGATGGCTACACCTTC
D: -; V: TRBV6-2/TRBV6-3; J: TRBJ1-1; size: -; CDR3: CASSQTGENTEAFF; DNA: TGTGCCAGCAGTCAGACAGGCGAAAACACTGAAGCTTTCTTT
D: -; V: TRBV4-2; J: TRBJ2-7; size: -; CDR3: CASSHVGSAQEQYF; DNA: TGTGCCAGCAGCCACGTCGGGAGTGCTCAAGAGCAGTACTTC
D: -; V: TRBV29-1; J: TRBJ2-7; size: -; CDR3: CSVRAVAAPEQYF; DNA: TGCAGCGTGCGGGCAGTGGCCGCTCCCGAGCAGTACTTC
D: TRBD1; V: TRBV6-6; J: TRBJ2-6; size: -; CDR3: CASTRTGDFSGANVLTF; DNA: TGTGCCAGCACTCGGACAGGGGATTTCTCTGGGGCCAACGTCCTGACTTTC
D: TRBD1; V: TRBV4-1; J: TRBJ1-2; size: -; CDR3: CASSSRGRVVWRTNYGYTF; DNA: TGCGCCAGCAGCAGCAGGGGGCGAGTAGTCTGGCGAACTAACTATGGCTACACCTTC
D: TRBD1; V: TRBV30; J: TRBJ1-5; size: -; CDR3: CAWSGGQGIYQPQHF; DNA: TGTGCCTGGAGTGGGGGACAGGGGATTTATCAGCCCCAGCATTTT
D: TRBD1; V: TRBV5-1; J: TRBJ2-5; size: -; CDR3: CASSLDPPTGVETQYF; DNA: TGCGCCAGCAGCTTGGATCCCCCCACAGGGGTGGAGACCCAGTACTTC
D: -; V: TRBV2; J: TRBJ1-3; size: -; CDR3: CAITTTTSGNTIYF; DNA: TGTGCCATCACGACGACAACCTCTGGAAACACCATATATTTT
D: -; V: TRBV28; J: TRBJ1-4; size: -; CDR3: CASSWIARGFQEKLFF; DNA: TGTGCCAGCAGTTGGATAGCCAGGGGCTTCCAGGAAAAACTGTTTTTT
D: TRBD1; V: TRBV7-2; J: TRBJ1-2; size: -; CDR3: CASSIQGAGHYGYTF; DNA: TGTGCCAGCAGTATACAGGGGGCAGGGCACTATGGCTACACCTTC
D: TRBD2; V: TRBV11-3; J: TRBJ2-1; size: -; CDR3: CASSMTSGSDNEQFF; DNA: TGTGCCAGCAGCATGACTAGCGGGAGTGACAATGAGCAGTTCTTC
D: -; V: TRBV28; J: TRBJ1-1; size: -; CDR3: CASSLSAGEGTEAFF; DNA: TGTGCCAGCAGTTTATCAGCAGGGGAGGGTACTGAAGCTTTCTTT
D: TRBD2; V: TRBV4-1; J: TRBJ2-1; size: -; CDR3: CATHGGSYNEQFF; DNA: TGCGCCACCCACGGGGGGTCCTACAATGAGCAGTTCTTC
D: -; V: TRBV9; J: TRBJ2-2; size: once; CDR3: CASSDNEGSTGELFF; DNA: TGTGCCAGCAGTGACAATGAGGGAAGCACCGGGGAGCTGTTTTTT
D: TRBD2; V: TRBV28; J: TRBJ2-1; size: -; CDR3: CAILGMDSGRNEQFF; DNA: TGTGCCATCCTAGGGATGGATAGCGGGAGGAATGAGCAGTTCTTC
D: TRBD2; V: TRBV27; J: TRBJ2-2; size: -; CDR3: CASSSRTSGSRNGELFF; DNA: TGTGCCAGCAGTTCCCGGACTAGCGGGAGTCGGAACGGGGAGCTGTTTTTT
D: -; V: TRBV28; J: TRBJ1-3; size: -; CDR3: CASSTPGYSGNTIYF; DNA: TGTGCCAGCAGCACCCCAGGCTACTCTGGAAACACCATATATTTT
D: -; V: TRBV2; J: TRBJ1-6; size: -; CDR3: CASSDRAGWSYNSPLHF; DNA: TGTGCCAGCAGTGACAGGGCAGGTTGGTCCTATAATTCACCCCTCCACTTT
D: TRBD2; V: TRBV19; J: TRBJ2-1; size: -; CDR3: CASSFSSGRGVNEQFF; DNA: TGTGCCAGTAGTTTCTCTAGCGGGCGTGGAGTCAATGAGCAGTTCTTC